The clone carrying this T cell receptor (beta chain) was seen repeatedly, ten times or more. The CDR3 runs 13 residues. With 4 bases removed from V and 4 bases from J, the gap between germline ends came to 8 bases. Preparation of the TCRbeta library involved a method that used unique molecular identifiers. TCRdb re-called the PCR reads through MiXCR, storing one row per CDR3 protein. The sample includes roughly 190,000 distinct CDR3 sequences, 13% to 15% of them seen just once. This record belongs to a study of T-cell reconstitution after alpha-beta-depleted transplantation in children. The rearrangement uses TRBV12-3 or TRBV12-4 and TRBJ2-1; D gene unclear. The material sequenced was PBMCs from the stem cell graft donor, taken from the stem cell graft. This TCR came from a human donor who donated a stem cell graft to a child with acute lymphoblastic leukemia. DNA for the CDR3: TGTGCCAGCAGTTACCGTGGTTACAATGAGCAGTTCTTC. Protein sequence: CASSYRGYNEQFF.